The clone carrying this T cell receptor beta chain occurred many times. Exclusion followed for patients with uncontrolled infection, other autoimmune disease, pregnancy or lactation. This specimen comes from a study of T cells in Graves' hyperthyroidism and ophthalmopathy. The TCR beta CDR3 regions underwent amplification using RNA transcripts as the source. First-round RT-PCR of the TCR CDR3 relied on the HTBI primer set. MiXCR was run by TCRdb on the multiplex PCR reads, yielding one entry per CDR3 protein. The sample holds about 290,000 distinct CDR3 sequences, less than 15% seen once. Germline V CDR1 and CDR2: SQVTM, ANQGSEA. Trimming cost V 0 bases and J 4 bases, with 7 bases left between them. The CDR3 is 12 amino acids.

The sample taken for sequencing was blood. The TCR sequence derives from a woman aged 30 to 39 with Graves' hyperthyroidism that later progressed to Graves' ophthalmopathy. V and J are TRBV29-1 and TRBJ2-7; D unclear. The CDR3 coding sequence is TGCAGCGTTGAAGAAGTGGGTTACGAGCAGTACTTC. Amino acid sequence: CSVEEVGYEQYF.